This passage covers 20 T cell receptor beta chains from one sample sequenced in a study of vaccination and CD4 T cells after COVID-19. Researchers used the Oncomine TCR Beta short-read assay to sequence DNA from cultured CD4+ T cells. Using its own MiXCR run on the PCR reads, TCRdb lists one record per CDR3 protein. The sample has over 9,500 distinct CDR3 sequences, 44% seen once. Antigen specificity for these receptors is unknown. Described treatment: roughly ten-day PBMC culture with coronavirus spike peptide pools or control peptides (ViraFEST assay). The sequencing input was CD4+ T cells from blood, cultured in vitro. The receptors originated from a human donor who had recovered from COVID-19.

The J gene is TRBJ2-4, the V gene TRBV5-4; D unresolved. The germline V and J ends were trimmed by 3 bases and 7 bases, with 14 bases remaining between them. Germline assignment: CDR1 SGHNT and CDR2 YYREEE (reference sequence). This CDR3 has 14 amino acids. The CDR3: CASSSPAVQNIQYF. The CDR3 DNA sequence: TGTGCCAGCAGCTCCCCGGCAGTCCAGAACATTCAGTACTTC. Looking up the rest from reference TRBV5-4 and TRBJ2-4 gives the full variable domain: ETGVTQSPTHLIKTRGQQVTLRCSSQSGHNTVSWYQQALGQGPQFIFQYYREEENGRGNFPPRFSGLQFPNYSSELNVNALELDDSALYLCASSSPAVQNIQYFGAGTRLSVL.

The table lists this clonotype with a few counts. The chain recombines TRBV2 with TRBJ2-5; tentatively, D is TRBD2 (6 bases). Germline V gives CDR1 SNHLY, CDR2 FYNNEI. This CDR3 region has 14 residues. Trimming shortened V by 6 bases and J by 2 bases, and 13 bases separated the two germline ends. Here the CDR3 reads CASRTEGRQETQYF. The CDR3 nucleotides are TGTGCCAGCAGGACTGAAGGGAGGCAAGAGACCCAGTACTTC.

The chain is built from TRBV20-1 and TRBJ2-5; tentatively, D is TRBD1 (6 bases). CDR1 is DFQATT and CDR2 is SNEGSKA in the germline V gene (reference sequence). This CDR3 has 11 residues. V lost 2 bases to trimming and J lost 5 bases, with 6 bases between them. This chain's CDR3 is CSARQGETQYF. CDR3 bases: TGCAGTGCTAGACAGGGGGAGACCCAGTACTTC.

The sample holds one count of this clonotype. This chain's CDR3 is CASSLSGARVPNEKLFF. CDR3 nucleotides: TGTGCCAGCAGCTTGTCGGGGGCGAGGGTACCTAATGAAAAACTGTTTTTT. The rearrangement links TRBV7-2 to TRBJ1-4, with D tentatively TRBD1 (6 bases). CDR1 SGHTA and CDR2 FQGNSA come from the germline V gene. The CDR3 is made up of 17 amino acids. Deletions cut 3 bases from V and 3 bases from J, with 17 bases between.

The chain carries TRBV7-2 and TRBJ2-3, with 14 bases fitting TRBD2. J gave up 1 base and V 1 base, and 7 bases lay outside the gene matches. The germline CDR1 and CDR2 sequences are SGHTA and FQGNSA. The CDR3 spans 19 residues. CDR3 sequence (DNA): TGTGCCAGCAGCTTAGAGCCGGGACTAGCGGGGGTAGGCACAGATACGCAGTATTTT. Translation gives CASSLEPGLAGVGTDTQYF. Complete variable domain (other parts from reference TRBV7-2 and TRBJ2-3): GAGVSQSPSNKVTEKGKDVELRCDPISGHTALYWYRQSLGQGLEFLIYFQGNSAPDKSGLPSDRFSAERTGGSVSTLTIQRTQQEDSAVYLCASSLEPGLAGVGTDTQYFGPGTRLTVL.

V usage is TRBV7-2 and J usage is TRBJ2-7; D not resolved. Germline V CDR1 and CDR2: SGHTA, FQGNSA. Trimming pared 2 bases from V and 3 bases from J, leaving 17 bases between. The CDR3 has 16 residues. CDR3 bases: TGTGCCAGCAGCTTACGAGGTTGGCCACTTTACTACGAGCAGTACTTC. Protein: CASSLRGWPLYYEQYF. Complete variable domain (other parts from reference TRBV7-2 and TRBJ2-7): GAGVSQSPSNKVTEKGKDVELRCDPISGHTALYWYRQSLGQGLEFLIYFQGNSAPDKSGLPSDRFSAERTGGSVSTLTIQRTQQEDSAVYLCASSLRGWPLYYEQYFGPGTRLTVT.

The genes are TRBV12-3 or TRBV12-4 and TRBJ2-3; a weak D match, TRBD1 (6 bases). The CDR3 is 13 amino acids. The ends were cut back, 2 bases at V and 8 bases at J, with 11 bases in the middle. The CDR3 loop reads CASSLNEGGTQYF. CDR3 in DNA: TGTGCCAGCAGTTTAAATGAAGGGGGTACGCAGTATTTT.

The rearrangement links TRBV10-1 to TRBJ2-3; D is ambiguous. CDR3 length: 17 amino acids. In germline, CDR1 is WNHNN, CDR2 SYGVQD (reference sequence). V lost 4 bases and J 6 bases, leaving 23 bases between the germline ends. CDR3 bases: TGCGCCAGCAGTGGGCCCGTCGGGCGGCTAGGTCACGATACGCAGTATTTT. Its translation is CASSGPVGRLGHDTQYF.

The chain has TRBV5-1 and TRBJ2-1; 8 bases align to TRBD2. J lost 1 base, V lost 2 bases, and 5 bases had no gene match. The germline CDR1 and CDR2 sequences are SGHRS and YFSETQ. The CDR3 contains 16 residues. The CDR3 DNA follows: TGCGCCAGCAGCTTCCTCGAGCGGGGGTCCTACAATGAGCAGTTCTTC. Residues: CASSFLERGSYNEQFF.

The J gene is TRBJ1-2, the V gene TRBV12-3 or TRBV12-4; possible D gene TRBD1, 5 bases. With 9 bases removed from V and 5 bases from J, the gap between germline ends came to 10 bases. The CDR3 is made up of 11 amino acids. In DNA form, the CDR3 reads TGTGCCAGTTCGACAGCATATGGCTACACCTTC. Encoded protein: CASSTAYGYTF.

The chain joins TRBV7-9 to TRBJ1-2; 9 nucleotides align to TRBD1. The CDR3 consists of 16 residues. The V gene's germline CDR1 is SEHNR and CDR2 FQNEAQ (reference sequence). With V trimmed by 4 bases and J by 3 bases, 9 bases remained unmatched. CDR3 DNA sequence: TGTGCCAGCAGCTCCGCCCGGGACAGGGAAGACTATGGCTACACCTTC. Its protein product is CASSSARDREDYGYTF.

CDR3 sequence: CSARDRGTVTYEQYF. In DNA form, the CDR3 reads TGCAGTGCTAGAGATCGAGGGACAGTGACCTACGAGCAGTACTTC. The chain couples TRBV20-1 to TRBJ2-7, with 7 bases lining up with TRBD1. The CDR3 runs to 15 residues. J was trimmed by 2 bases and V by 0 bases; bases with no gene match: 7. The germline V gene encodes CDR1 DFQATT and CDR2 SNEGSKA (reference sequence).

This clonotype was counted a few times. The chain is built from TRBV10-1 and TRBJ1-1; a weak D match, TRBD1 (5 bases). The CDR3 sequence is 17 residues long. Germline-derived CDR1 and CDR2 are WNHNN and SYGVQD (reference sequence). Trimming pared 6 bases from V and 3 bases from J, leaving 23 bases between. CDR3 residues: CASSPGGLRGAYTEAFF. In DNA, the CDR3 is TGCGCCAGCAGCCCTGGCGGCTTGAGGGGCGCGTACACTGAAGCTTTCTTT.

The rearrangement joins TRBV6-5 to TRBJ1-2, with unresolved D. This CDR3 has 18 residues. Deletions cut 2 bases from V and 0 bases from J, with 19 bases between. Germline CDR1 is MNHEY and CDR2 is SVGAGI. In DNA form, the CDR3 reads TGTGCCAGCAGTTACACTAGGGCGGGAGGGAATTCTAACTATGGCTACACCTTC. Amino acid sequence: CASSYTRAGGNSNYGYTF.

This clonotype was observed a few times. The chain links TRBV7-9 to TRBJ1-4, with TRBD1 as a possible D gene (6 bases). In germline, CDR1 is SEHNR, CDR2 FQNEAQ (reference sequence). V lost 3 bases, J lost 3 bases, and 14 bases lay in between. CDR3 length: 16 amino acids. This CDR3 reads CASSLGTEGANEKLFF. CDR3 bases: TGTGCCAGCAGCTTGGGAACAGAGGGGGCTAATGAAAAACTGTTTTTT.

This clonotype was recorded a few times. The chain is built from TRBV6-5 and TRBJ2-7; possibly TRBD1 or TRBD2 for D (5 bases each). The V end lost 2 bases, the J end lost 2 bases, and 13 bases lay between the germline ends. There are 15 residues in the CDR3. Germline CDR1 MNHEY, CDR2 SVGAGI. The CDR3 coding sequence is TGTGCCAGCAGTTACCTCGGTCCGGGGCCCTACGAGCAGTACTTC. Translating it yields CASSYLGPGPYEQYF.

CDR3 coding DNA: TGCAGTGCTAGAGAAGAGGGGGAAAAACTGTTTTTT. Residues: CSAREEGEKLFF. This chain links TRBV20-1 with TRBJ1-4; D perhaps matches TRBD1 (5 bases). The CDR3 length is 12 residues. The V end was cut by 0 bases, the J end by 8 bases, with 7 bases between. Germline V gene data show CDR1 as DFQATT and CDR2 as SNEGSKA (reference sequence).

Comments on this clonotype: The junction differs from germline at one of its ends, possibly a read error. The V gene is TRBV19, the J gene TRBJ2-6; D may be TRBD1 or TRBD2 (6 bases each). Germline values: CDR1 LNHDA, CDR2 SQIVND (reference sequence). The CDR3 runs to 15 residues. CDR3 sequence: CASSMGGSRANVLTF. CDR3 nucleotides: TGTGCCAGTAGTATGGGGGGCTCTCGGGCCAACGTCCTGACTTTC.

CDR3 DNA sequence: TGTGCCAGCAGTCCTTGGGGACAGGGATTCGGCGGGGCCAACGTCCTGACTTTC. It encodes CASSPWGQGFGGANVLTF. The chain employs TRBV27 and TRBJ2-6; TRBD1 matches at 9 bases. The CDR3 extends over 18 amino acids. Per the germline V gene, CDR1 is MNHEY and CDR2 is SMNVEV (reference sequence). Losses at the gene ends were 5 bases for V and 4 bases for J; bases not matched to a gene: 12.

V and J are TRBV29-1 and TRBJ1-2, with a tentative D call TRBD1 (5 bases). This CDR3 has 13 amino acids. In germline, CDR1 is SQVTM, CDR2 ANQGSEA. Trimming left V 4 bases short and J 1 base short, with 10 bases between. The CDR3, as DNA: TGCAGCGTTGGAGGCAGGGTTAACTATGGCTACACCTTC. Its translation: CSVGGRVNYGYTF.